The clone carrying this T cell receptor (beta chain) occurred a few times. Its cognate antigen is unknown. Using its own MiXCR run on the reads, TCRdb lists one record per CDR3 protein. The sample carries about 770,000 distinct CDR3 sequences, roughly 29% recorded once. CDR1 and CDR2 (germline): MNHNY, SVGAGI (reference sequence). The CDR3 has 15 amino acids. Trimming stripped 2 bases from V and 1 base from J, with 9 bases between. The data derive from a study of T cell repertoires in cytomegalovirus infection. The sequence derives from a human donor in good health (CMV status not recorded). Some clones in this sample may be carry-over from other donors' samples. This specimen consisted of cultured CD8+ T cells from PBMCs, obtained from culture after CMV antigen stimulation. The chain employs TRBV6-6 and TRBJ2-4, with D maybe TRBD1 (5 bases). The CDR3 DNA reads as TGTGCCAGCAGTTACGGGGCGCCGGCCAAAAACATTCAGTACTTC. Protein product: CASSYGAPAKNIQYF.